Listed here are 24 T cell receptor beta chains from one sample, sequenced in a study of T cell responses to AZD1222 COVID-19 vaccine. Measured with immunoSEQ multiplex PCR; TCRdb has only the in-frame clones, and not every one. The sample shows over 150,000 clones, about 90% of them seen only once. This material consisted of peripheral blood, taken on day 0 of MenACWY control vaccination. These receptors came from an adult in good health.

CDR3 region: CASSLGPLRQGLIMNTEAFF. The CDR3 DNA reads as TGTGCCAGCAGCTTAGGCCCCCTTAGACAGGGGCTGATTATGAACACTGAAGCTTTCTTT. J is TRBJ1-1 and V is TRBV7-6; 8 bases line up with TRBD1. This CDR3 is 20 amino acids long. Per the germline V gene, CDR1 is SGHVS and CDR2 is FNYEAQ. Trimming at V came to 1 base and at J to 0 bases, leaving 16 bases not matched to a gene.

The chain has TRBV9 and TRBJ1-1, with D maybe TRBD1 (6 bases). CDR1 and CDR2 (germline): SGDLS, YYNGEE. Trimming stripped 4 bases from V and 4 bases from J, with 17 bases between. The CDR3 contains 15 residues. The CDR3 protein is CASSPWDNRITEAFF. The CDR3 nucleotides are TGTGCCAGCAGCCCCTGGGACAACCGAATCACTGAAGCTTTCTTT. The full variable domain, with the rest looked up from reference TRBV9 and TRBJ1-1, is DSGVTQTPKHLITATGQRVTLRCSPRSGDLSVYWYQQSLDQGLQFLIQYYNGEERAKGNILERFSAQQFPDLHSELNLSSLELGDSALYFCASSPWDNRITEAFFGQGTRLTVV.

V and J are TRBV24-1 and TRBJ1-5; 9 positions match TRBD1. V dropped 3 bases and J dropped 0; count of bases not matched to a gene: 8. Germline loops: CDR1 KGHDR, CDR2 SFDVKD. The CDR3 is 18 residues long. CDR3 residues: CATSDARDREDSNQPQHF. CDR3 nucleotides: TGTGCCACCAGTGATGCCCGGGACAGGGAGGATAGCAATCAGCCCCAGCATTTT.

This chain joins TRBV9 and TRBJ1-2, with 8 bases identical to TRBD1. The CDR3 loop spans 15 amino acids. Unmatched junction bases numbered 6, after V lost 0 bases and J lost 5 bases. From germline, CDR1 is SGDLS and CDR2 YYNGEE. CDR3 in amino acids: CASSVEMGQAYGYTF. The DNA for the CDR3 is TGTGCCAGCAGCGTAGAAATGGGACAGGCTTATGGCTACACCTTC.

This chain links TRBV29-1 with TRBJ1-1; D perhaps matches TRBD1 (5 bases). Germline values: CDR1 SQVTM, CDR2 ANQGSEA. CDR3 length: 14 residues. V lost 2 bases and J 0 bases, leaving 10 bases between the germline ends. In nucleotides, the CDR3 is TGCAGCGTTGAATTAAGGGGAATGAACACTGAAGCTTTCTTT. Its protein is CSVELRGMNTEAFF.

The chain has TRBV5-1 and TRBJ2-5; D not certain. In germline, CDR1 is SGHRS, CDR2 YFSETQ. The CDR3 has 14 residues. Deletions cut 0 bases from V and 6 bases from J, with 12 bases between. This CDR3 is CASSLALGGQTQYF. The DNA for the CDR3 is TGCGCCAGCAGCTTGGCCTTGGGTGGGCAGACCCAGTACTTC.

The chain employs TRBV2 and TRBJ2-3; TRBD1 aligns across 7 bases. This CDR3 spans 13 amino acids. CDR1 and CDR2 (germline): SNHLY, FYNNEI. The V and J ends lost 7 bases and 4 bases, in that order; junction bases with no gene match: 5. The CDR3 is CASINDRADTQYF. The CDR3 DNA reads TGTGCCAGCATTAACGACAGGGCAGATACGCAGTATTTT.

The rearrangement uses TRBV5-8 and TRBJ1-3; no clear D. Trimming removed 0 bases from V and 0 bases from J, with 7 bases in between. The CDR3 runs to 15 residues. CDR1 SGHTS and CDR2 YDEGEE come from the germline V gene. This CDR3 is CASSLVSPSGNTIYF. CDR3 nucleotides: TGTGCCAGCAGCTTGGTTAGCCCCTCTGGAAACACCATATATTTT.

The gene calls are TRBV30 and TRBJ1-1; D gene ambiguous. The V end was cut by 4 bases, the J end by 10 bases, with 16 bases between. The CDR3 sequence is 12 residues long. Germline V gene lookup returns CDR1 GTSNPN and CDR2 SVGIG (reference sequence). The CDR3 loop is CAWMTAPGVAFF. The CDR3 nucleotides are TGTGCCTGGATGACCGCTCCCGGAGTAGCTTTCTTT.

The V gene is TRBV5-6, the J gene TRBJ1-1; D might be TRBD1 (5 bases). V lost 1 base and J lost 6, with 16 bases in between. Germline-derived CDR1 and CDR2 are SGHDT and YYEEEE. There are 15 residues in the CDR3. The CDR3 DNA sequence: TGTGCCAGCAGCTTGTGGGGGATCGAACGTGCTGAAGCTTTCTTT. This translates into CASSLWGIERAEAFF.

This clone appeared once. At one end, the junction sequence differs from germline, possibly due to a read error. The chain employs TRBV12-3 or TRBV12-4 and TRBJ2-1; the match to TRBD2 covers 10 bases. CDR3 length equals 13 residues. The CDR3 DNA is TGTGCCAGCAGTTTATTAACTAGCGGGATCCAACTCTTC. This encodes CASSLLTSGIQLF.

This clone was seen just once. This sequence joins TRBV2 and TRBJ2-2; maybe TRBD2 (5 bases). CDR3 size: 11 residues. V lost 5 bases, J lost 7 bases, and 5 bases lay in between. Germline-derived CDR1 and CDR2 are SNHLY and FYNNEI. The CDR3 sequence is CASSRGGELFF. The CDR3 DNA follows: TGTGCCAGCAGTCGGGGCGGGGAGCTGTTTTTT.

The CDR3 reads CASSFSNQPQHF. For the CDR3, the DNA is TGTGCCAGCAGCTTTAGCAATCAGCCCCAGCATTTT. The J gene is TRBJ1-5, the V gene TRBV7-2; no clear D. The ends were cut back, 3 bases at V and 0 bases at J, with 0 bases in the middle. Germline V gives CDR1 SGHTA, CDR2 FQGNSA. This CDR3 contains 12 residues.

CDR3 sequence reads: CASSLLAGGHTGELFF. CDR3 nucleotides: TGTGCCAGCAGCCTTTTAGCGGGAGGACACACCGGGGAGCTGTTTTTT. V and J are TRBV3-1 (or the pseudogene TRBV3-2) and TRBJ2-2; 10 bases are shared with TRBD2. The germline CDR1 and CDR2 sequences are LGHDT and YNNKEL (reference sequence). The CDR3 is 16 residues long. V was clipped by 4 bases and J by 3 bases; unmatched bases: 5.

This chain joins TRBV5-6 and TRBJ2-7; 7 nucleotides align to TRBD2. V shed 3 bases and J 12 bases; nucleotides not matched to a gene: 9. Germline values: CDR1 SGHDT, CDR2 YYEEEE. The CDR3 totals 12 residues. CDR3: CASSSRLANAYF. The CDR3 DNA is TGTGCCAGCAGCTCCCGACTAGCAAACGCGTACTTC.

The V gene is TRBV11-3, the J gene TRBJ2-3; D remains unclear. Germline V gene lookup returns CDR1 SGHNT and CDR2 YENEEA. CDR3 length: 14 residues. Trimming shortened V by 4 bases and J by 3 bases, and 11 bases separated the two germline ends. The CDR3 DNA follows: TGTGCCAGCAGCTCTAAGTGGATGACAGATACGCAGTATTTT. This codes for CASSSKWMTDTQYF.

The chain is built from TRBV30 and TRBJ2-7, with TRBD2 identical over 8 bases. Trimming at V came to 8 bases and at J to 6 bases, leaving 12 bases not matched to a gene. The V gene's germline CDR1 is GTSNPN and CDR2 SVGIG (reference sequence). The CDR3 loop spans 13 amino acids. The CDR3 here is CAGDPGLGGEQYF. CDR3 bases: TGTGCCGGGGACCCGGGACTAGGAGGCGAGCAGTACTTC. Combining the CDR3 with reference TRBV30 and TRBJ2-7 gives the whole variable domain SQTIHQWPATLVQPVGSPLSLECTVEGTSNPNLYWYRQAAGRGLQLLFYSVGIGQISSEVPQNLSASRPQDRQFILSSKKLLLSDSGFYLCAGDPGLGGEQYFGPGTRLTVT.

CDR3 amino acids: CASSQRRISGANVLTF. The CDR3 coding sequence is TGTGCCAGCAGCCAGCGTCGGATCTCTGGGGCCAACGTCCTGACTTTC. V is TRBV11-3 and J is TRBJ2-6, with no clear D. The V gene's germline CDR1 is SGHNT and CDR2 YENEEA. Trimming took 5 bases from V and 0 from J, leaving 11 bases between them. The CDR3 spans 16 residues.

This chain's CDR3 is CASSLFGSGRPLHF. The CDR3 DNA follows: TGTGCCAGTAGCCTCTTCGGGTCAGGTCGACCCCTCCACTTT. The chain joins TRBV19 to TRBJ1-6; no clear D gene. Trimming removed 6 bases from V and 12 bases from J, with 18 bases in between. From germline, CDR1 is LNHDA and CDR2 SQIVND (reference sequence). The CDR3 is made up of 14 amino acids. Filled out from reference TRBV19 and TRBJ1-6, the complete variable domain reads DGGITQSPKYLFRKEGQNVTLSCEQNLNHDAMYWYRQDPGQGLRLIYYSQIVNDFQKGDIAEGYSVSREKKESFPLTVTSAQKNPTAFYLCASSLFGSGRPLHFGNGTRLTVT.

The chain couples TRBV28 to TRBJ1-4, with 7 bases aligning to TRBD1. This CDR3 is 15 amino acids long. Trimming took 10 bases from V and 0 from J; bases not matched to a gene: 8. The V gene's germline CDR1 is MDHEN and CDR2 SYDVKM. In nucleotides, the CDR3 is TGTGCCACCAGAATAGGGGGCCCAACTAATGAAAAACTGTTTTTT. Translation gives CATRIGGPTNEKLFF.

The rearrangement uses TRBV18 and TRBJ2-2; TRBD1 agrees at 11 bases. Per the germline V gene, CDR1 is KGHSH and CDR2 is LQKENI. V was pared by 3 bases and J by 4 bases, with 4 bases of the junction left unmatched. The CDR3 length is 16 residues. CDR3 bases: TGTGCCAGCTCACCGCCCGGGACAGGGGGCACCGGGGAGCTGTTTTTT. Its protein product is CASSPPGTGGTGELFF.

This clone came up many times. The CDR3 bases are TGTGCCAGCAGCCAAGATCGGTCAGGGGACGCTTTCTTT. Its protein is CASSQDRSGDAFF. The gene calls are TRBV14 and TRBJ1-1; maybe TRBD1 (6 bases). The V and J ends lost 0 bases and 11 bases respectively, with 13 bases between them. The CDR3 is 13 residues long. CDR1 and CDR2 (germline): SGHDN, FVKESK.

The chain recombines TRBV14 with TRBJ1-2; tentatively, D is TRBD1 (5 bases). Looked up from germline, CDR1 is SGHDN and CDR2 is FVKESK. This CDR3 is 13 amino acids long. Trimming left V 3 bases short and J 8 bases short, with 13 bases between. CDR3 region: CASSQPDGGGYTF. The DNA of the CDR3 is TGTGCCAGCAGCCAGCCCGACGGGGGAGGCTACACCTTC.

This clone showed up just once. The genes are TRBV11-2 and TRBJ1-1; possible D gene TRBD1, 5 bases. The CDR3 has 15 residues. V gave up 2 bases and J gave up 4 bases, with 14 bases separating them. CDR1 and CDR2 from the germline V gene are SGHAT and FQNNGV. The chain's CDR3 is CASSLLRGAGTEAFF. For the CDR3, the DNA is TGTGCCAGCAGCTTATTGAGGGGCGCTGGCACTGAAGCTTTCTTT.